These 27 T cell receptor beta chains were all obtained from the same sample, sequenced in a study of response to subunit inactivated influenza vaccine. Using its own MiXCR run on the RT-PCR reads, TCRdb lists one record per CDR3 protein. The sample holds 450,000 to 600,000 distinct CDR3 sequences; less than 8% are singletons and the top ten take over 10%. Sequences were derived from PBMCs from blood, sampled less than 30 months after vaccination. The receptor set was obtained from a man in his fifties or sixties who received an inactivated influenza vaccine.

This clonotype has more than one count but fewer than ten. The chain links TRBV3-1 to TRBJ1-3; D uncertain. Germline CDR1 reads LGHDT; CDR2 reads YNNKEL (reference sequence). This CDR3 has 15 residues. Trimming shortened V by 2 bases and J by 0 bases, and 8 bases separated the two germline ends. The CDR3 region has the DNA TGTGCCAGCAGCCAAAACGGGCACTCTGGAAACACCATATATTTT. Protein product: CASSQNGHSGNTIYF.

The chain joins TRBV6-1 to TRBJ2-5; D is possibly TRBD2 (6 bases). Looked up from germline, CDR1 is MNHNS and CDR2 is SASEGT. The CDR3 has 14 amino acids. V lost 6 bases and J lost 7, with 18 bases in between. CDR3: CASSPDWAGGTQYF. The CDR3 nucleotides read TGTGCCAGCAGCCCGGACTGGGCCGGGGGGACCCAGTACTTC.

This clonotype has at least ten counts. The chain joins TRBV12-3 or TRBV12-4 to TRBJ1-5; D remains unclear. Trimming removed 2 bases from V and 9 bases from J, with 8 bases in between. CDR3 length: 12 amino acids. The CDR3 bases are TGTGCCAGCAGTTTATGGCAAGGGCCCCAGCATTTT. Its protein product is CASSLWQGPQHF.

This clonotype has only a few counts. This rearrangement joins TRBV6-5 to TRBJ1-1; D perhaps matches TRBD1 (6 bases). V was clipped by 1 base and J by 2 bases, with 20 bases between them. CDR3 length: 18 amino acids. From germline, CDR1 is MNHEY and CDR2 SVGAGI. The CDR3 loop reads CASSYLLGQKDRNTEAFF. In nucleotides, the CDR3 is TGTGCCAGCAGTTACTTACTAGGACAGAAAGACCGAAACACTGAAGCTTTCTTT.

V gene TRBV12-3 or TRBV12-4 combines with J gene TRBJ1-4; D unclear. V was trimmed by 4 bases and J by 7 bases, leaving 10 bases between them. CDR3 length: 13 amino acids. The CDR3 here is CASSWGNTEKLFF. The CDR3 nucleotides read TGTGCCAGCAGTTGGGGAAATACTGAAAAACTGTTTTTT.

This clonotype was found many times. The CDR3: CSVVRDTEAFF. CDR3 bases: TGCAGCGTTGTCAGGGACACTGAAGCTTTCTTT. J is TRBJ1-1 and V is TRBV29-1, with D possibly being TRBD1 (5 bases). Trimming pared 4 bases from V and 3 bases from J, leaving 6 bases between. This CDR3 contains 11 residues. The germline V gene has CDR1 SQVTM and CDR2 ANQGSEA. Combining the CDR3 with reference TRBV29-1 and TRBJ1-1 gives the whole variable domain SAVISQKPSRDICQRGTSLTIQCQVDSQVTMMFWYRQQPGQSLTLIATANQGSEATYESGFVIDKFPISRPNLTFSTLTVSNMSPEDSSIYLCSVVRDTEAFFGQGTRLTVV.

This clonotype was seen repeatedly, ten times or more. The chain employs TRBV5-1 and TRBJ1-1; 10 bases line up with TRBD1. J lost 1 base, V lost 4 bases, and 4 bases had no gene match. The CDR3 length is 15 residues. From germline, CDR1 is SGHRS and CDR2 YFSETQ. The CDR3 sequence is CASSGGQGGNTEAFF. The CDR3 DNA reads TGCGCCAGCAGCGGCGGACAGGGGGGGAACACTGAAGCTTTCTTT.

This clonotype occurred a few times. The V call is TRBV4-3, the J call TRBJ2-1, with 7 bases fitting TRBD2. Germline assignment: CDR1 LGHNA and CDR2 YSLEER. The CDR3 is made up of 17 amino acids. With 3 bases clipped from V and 1 base from J, the junction kept 9 bases outside the gene matches. CDR3 amino acids: CASSQGLPWISYNEQFF. The CDR3 nucleotides are TGCGCCAGCAGCCAGGGACTACCCTGGATTTCCTACAATGAGCAGTTCTTC.

This clonotype showed up many times. The V and J genes are TRBV29-1 and TRBJ1-2; D unclear. Between the trimmed V and J ends, which lost 2 bases and 2 bases, there was a span of 9 bases. The CDR3 runs to 13 residues. CDR1 and CDR2 from the germline V gene are SQVTM and ANQGSEA. The CDR3 sequence is CSVERASNYGYTF. In nucleotides, the CDR3 is TGCAGCGTTGAAAGGGCTTCGAACTATGGCTACACCTTC.

This clonotype was counted many times. The chain links TRBV12-3 or TRBV12-4 to TRBJ2-7, with TRBD1 matching over 7 bases. The length of the CDR3 is 14 residues. With V trimmed by 5 bases and J by 3 bases, 7 bases remained unmatched. CDR3 residues: CASSRQGNIYEQYF. The CDR3, as DNA: TGTGCCAGCAGTAGACAGGGTAATATCTACGAGCAGTACTTC.

This clonotype has only a few counts. The DNA for the CDR3 is TGCGCCAGCAGCTTGGAATCGAGCTCCTACGAGCAGTACTTC. It yields the protein CASSLESSSYEQYF. The V call is TRBV5-1, the J call TRBJ2-7; no firm D call. The V end lost 0 bases, the J end lost 0 bases, and 7 bases lay between the germline ends. Germline CDR1 is SGHRS and CDR2 is YFSETQ. This CDR3 is 14 amino acids long.

In its sample, this clonotype was seen many times. This chain uses TRBV7-2 with TRBJ2-1, with 14 positions matching TRBD2. The germline V gene has CDR1 SGHTA and CDR2 FQGNSA. This CDR3 is built from 17 residues. V lost 4 bases to trimming and J lost 7 bases; unmatched junction nucleotides: 9. The CDR3 DNA follows: TGTGCCAGCAGCTCCCAAATGACTAGCGGGAGGGCAAATGAGCAGTTCTTC. Translation: CASSSQMTSGRANEQFF.

Only a few counts were recorded for this clonotype. The chain uses TRBV20-1 and TRBJ1-1, with D possibly TRBD1 on 6 matching bases. V shed 0 bases and J shed 4 bases, with 15 bases lying between them. The CDR3 is made up of 15 amino acids. CDR1 is DFQATT, CDR2 SNEGSKA, per germline (reference sequence). The CDR3 region is CSARDRGGPGTEAFF. In nucleotides, the CDR3 is TGCAGTGCTAGAGATCGAGGGGGGCCGGGCACTGAAGCTTTCTTT.

This chain uses TRBV7-9 with TRBJ1-4; D not certain. The CDR3 is made up of 12 amino acids. Trimming removed 3 bases from V and 5 bases from J, with 4 bases in between. Germline-derived CDR1 and CDR2 are SEHNR and FQNEAQ (reference sequence). The CDR3 nucleotides read TGTGCCAGCAGCTTTTCGAATGAAAAACTGTTTTTT. Protein product: CASSFSNEKLFF.

This clonotype was counted ten times or more. CDR3 region: CSARDQTSQNTEAFF. The CDR3, as DNA: TGCAGTGCTAGAGATCAGACATCTCAGAACACTGAAGCTTTCTTT. This chain connects TRBV20-1 to TRBJ1-1; no definite D call. Per the germline V gene, CDR1 is DFQATT and CDR2 is SNEGSKA (reference sequence). Trimming left V 0 bases short and J 1 base short, with 12 bases between. CDR3 length: 15 amino acids.

As to this clonotype: One junction end does not reproduce the germline sequence, and a read error may be involved. The chain is built from TRBV4-3 and TRBJ2-1, with 8 bases identical to TRBD1. Germline V gene lookup returns CDR1 LGHNA and CDR2 YSLEER. This CDR3 spans 13 amino acids. CDR3 coding DNA: TGCGCCAGCAGCCAAGATCACGGGGACAGGCCGGTCTTC. Protein sequence: CASSQDHGDRPVF.

This clonotype was seen only a few times. The chain couples TRBV5-1 to TRBJ1-5; 9 nucleotides line up with TRBD1. This CDR3 comprises 15 residues. The V segment lost 4 bases and the J segment 3 bases; nucleotides outside the gene matches: 5. Germline V lookup: CDR1 SGHRS, CDR2 YFSETQ. The CDR3 sequence: CASSVRTGDNQPQHF. The DNA of the CDR3 is TGCGCCAGCAGCGTCCGGACAGGGGACAATCAGCCCCAGCATTTT.

The chain couples TRBV4-3 to TRBJ2-1; D uncertain. V lost 0 bases and J 0 bases, leaving 15 bases between the germline ends. The CDR3 contains 18 residues. CDR1 is LGHNA, CDR2 YSLEER, per germline. CDR3 sequence reads: CASSQEFSLYSSYNEQFF. CDR3 nucleotide sequence: TGCGCCAGCAGCCAAGAATTTTCCCTATATAGCTCCTACAATGAGCAGTTCTTC.

This clonotype was detected many times. V usage is TRBV5-1 and J usage is TRBJ1-1; D is undetermined. The CDR3 sequence is 13 residues long. Germline loops: CDR1 SGHRS, CDR2 YFSETQ. Trimming removed 1 base from V and 1 base from J, with 5 bases in between. CDR3 in amino acids: CASSLPPNTEAFF. The CDR3 DNA reads TGCGCCAGCAGCTTGCCACCGAACACTGAAGCTTTCTTT.

In its sample, this clonotype was seen a few times. CDR3 in DNA: TGTGCCAGCAGCCCTAATGCCCCGCGAGACAGGGCGGTCACCGGGGAGCTGTTTTTT. Translated, it gives CASSPNAPRDRAVTGELFF. The chain employs TRBV7-6 and TRBJ2-2; 7 positions agree with TRBD1. The V gene's germline CDR1 is SGHVS and CDR2 FNYEAQ. With V trimmed by 5 bases and J by 4 bases, 19 bases remained unmatched. This CDR3 spans 19 amino acids.

This clonotype occurred a few times. The chain couples TRBV6-2 or TRBV6-3 to TRBJ2-1, with D possibly TRBD2 on 5 matching bases. V gave up 2 bases and J gave up 4 bases, with 24 bases separating them. The CDR3 loop spans 19 amino acids. CDR1 and CDR2 (germline): MNHEY, SVGEGT. In nucleotides, the CDR3 is TGTGCCAGCAGTTACCCTCCCGCCCGGTCGCTGAGGGCTTACAATGAGCAGTTCTTC. Amino acids: CASSYPPARSLRAYNEQFF.

This clonotype has at least ten counts. The genes are TRBV27 and TRBJ2-7, with 7 bases identical to TRBD2. J lost 1 base, V lost 7 bases, and 10 bases had no gene match. CDR3 length: 15 amino acids. Germline lookup yields CDR1 MNHEY and CDR2 SMNVEV (reference sequence). The CDR3 protein is CASKILGGSSYEQYF. The CDR3 bases are TGTGCCAGCAAGATACTAGGCGGGAGTTCCTACGAGCAGTACTTC.

About this clonotype: Its ends do not fully match the called genes, so a read error is possible. The V and J genes are TRBV3-1 and TRBJ1-5; tentative D call: TRBD1 (5 bases). There are 14 residues in the CDR3. The germline V gene encodes CDR1 LGHDT and CDR2 YNNKEL (reference sequence). The DNA for the CDR3 is TGTGCCAGCAGCTCGACAGCGTCGCCTAACAGGAGGTATTTT. This codes for CASSSTASPNRRYF.

This clonotype has more than one count but fewer than ten. The chain carries TRBV20-1 and TRBJ2-5; the D is unclear. Trimming stripped 5 bases from V and 0 bases from J, with 13 bases between. CDR3 size: 14 residues. Germline lookup yields CDR1 DFQATT and CDR2 SNEGSKA (reference sequence). CDR3 sequence reads: CSAGVSPYQETQYF. The CDR3 region has the DNA TGCAGTGCTGGGGTTTCGCCGTACCAAGAGACCCAGTACTTC.

Comment on this clonotype: Since a much larger clone is just one base distant, this may be a read error. This chain connects TRBV5-1 to TRBJ2-5; 9 positions agree with TRBD2. CDR1 and CDR2 from the germline V gene are SGHRS and YFSETQ. The J segment lost 3 bases and the V segment lost 4 bases, leaving 4 bases of the junction unmatched. The CDR3 is 14 residues long. The CDR3 DNA sequence: TGCGCCAGCAGCCCGGTAGCGGGGGAAGAGACCCAGTACTTC. Protein product: CASSPVAGEETQYF.

This clonotype has a handful of counts. The chain joins TRBV7-8 to TRBJ2-7, with 8 positions matching TRBD1. V was pared by 3 bases and J by 6 bases, with 10 bases of the junction left unmatched. Germline V gene data show CDR1 as SGHVS and CDR2 as FQNEAQ. The CDR3 has 15 amino acids. The CDR3 sequence: CASSFMTGALGEQYF. In DNA form, the CDR3 reads TGTGCCAGCAGCTTCATGACAGGGGCCTTGGGCGAGCAGTACTTC.

This clonotype was seen only a few times. The chain employs TRBV7-8 and TRBJ1-5; possible D gene TRBD1, 6 bases. Trimming cost V 4 bases and J 7 bases, with 14 bases left between them. The CDR3 is 14 residues long. Germline loops: CDR1 SGHVS, CDR2 FQNEAQ. The CDR3 sequence: CASSSRGPSQPQHF. CDR3 in DNA: TGTGCCAGCAGCTCCAGGGGCCCAAGCCAGCCCCAGCATTTT.